This T cell receptor (beta chain) was captured by sequencing in a study of blood T cell repertoires in COVID-19. About the research overall: The study drew acute and convalescent COVID-19 samples from the United States, Italy and Spain.

The CDR3 consists of 14 residues. Per the germline V gene, CDR1 is SGHVS and CDR2 is FQNEAQ. V lost 0 bases and J 1 base, leaving 6 bases between the germline ends. Original processing notes: Reference gene primer amplification yielded estimated nucleated cell counts. The assay was immunoSEQ multiplex PCR, and TCRdb's table has in-frame clones only and misses some. V, J and clone size were drawn from that table, and D and trimming were deduced from the DNA. This repertoire shows over 400,000 clones, 70% to 90% found once; its top ten account for approximately 3.4%. The material sequenced was peripheral blood. This sequence was found in a human donor in a cohort sampled during active COVID-19. The chain has TRBV7-8 and TRBJ1-2; D is ambiguous. CDR3 amino acids: CASSLANSNYGYTF. For the CDR3, the DNA is TGTGCCAGCAGCTTAGCTAACAGTAACTATGGCTACACCTTC.